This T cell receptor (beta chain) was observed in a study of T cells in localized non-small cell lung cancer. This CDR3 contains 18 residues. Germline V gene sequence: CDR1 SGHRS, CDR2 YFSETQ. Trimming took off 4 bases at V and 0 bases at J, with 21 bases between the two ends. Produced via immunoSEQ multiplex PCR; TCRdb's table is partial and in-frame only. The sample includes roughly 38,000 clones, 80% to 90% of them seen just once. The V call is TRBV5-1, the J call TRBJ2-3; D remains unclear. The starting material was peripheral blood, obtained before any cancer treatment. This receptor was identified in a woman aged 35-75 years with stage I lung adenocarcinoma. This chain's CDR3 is CASSLHLGSRTSTDTQYF. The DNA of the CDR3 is TGCGCCAGCAGCCTACATTTGGGCAGCCGAACTAGCACAGATACGCAGTATTTT.